The sequence of this TCR beta chain was determined in a study of T cell changes during pregnancy in multiple sclerosis (dated by TCRdb to the late 2010s). General notes on the study: Changes in the T cell repertoire over the course of pregnancy were examined in this study in women with multiple sclerosis.

To prepare the library, the immunoSEQ multiplex PCR assay was applied. TCRdb obtained this table from immuneACCESS and retained in-frame rearrangements with V and J assigned. These tables miss some clones; where compared with another copy, unresolved V genes account for less than half of the shortfall, and the remainder is unexplained. The sample table records 88,000 or so clones; approximately 90% of these occur just once. The top ten hold 2.6% of the sample. About this clone: Its specific antigen is unknown. No much larger clonotype is one base removed from it; base qualities were not supplied.

The germline V gene gives CDR1 as MDHEN and CDR2 as SYDVKM. The trim is 4 bases for V and 5 bases for J, with a gap of 18 bases between the germline ends. The CDR3 covers 15 residues, taking in both the cysteine and the phenylalanine. Only CDR3 DNA is held: 45 bases, read in frame from base 1. The chain is made from TRBV28 and TRBJ2-7, with TRBD2 as a weak D call on 5 bases. The specimen was peripheral blood, collected before pregnancy. This sequence originates from a female donor with multiple sclerosis, enrolled in a pregnancy study. The CDR3 region: CASSSRGSVTNEQYF. DNA sequence: TGTGCCAGCAGTTCCCGAGGGAGCGTAACTAACGAGCAGTACTTC.